This T cell receptor beta chain was recovered during a study of T cell responses to AZD1222 COVID-19 vaccine. Study-level points and caveats: Increases in Spike-specific TCR breadth and depth were seen after two AZD1222 doses.

Some clones are missing from TCRdb's copy, which holds only in-frame ones; the method was immunoSEQ multiplex PCR. Of about 68,000 clones in the sample, about 88% were seen once. The CDR3 has 13 residues. Germline loops: CDR1 MRHNA, CDR2 SNTAGT. Between the trimmed V and J ends, which lost 4 bases and 9 bases, there was a span of 13 bases. Turning to this clone: Its antigen is undetermined.

Specimen: peripheral blood, collected on day 0 of AZD1222 vaccination. This TCR derives from an adult in good health. The rearrangement links TRBV6-4 to TRBJ2-1; no firm D call. CDR3 amino acids: CASSVLTNGEQFF. CDR3 nucleotides: TGTGCCAGCAGTGTTTTAACTAACGGTGAGCAGTTCTTC.